The 29 T cell receptor beta chains in this list originate from one sample, sequenced in a study of shared clonotypes between healthy human individuals. Naive CD8 cells were CD45RO-negative, positively selected for CCR7, excluding terminally differentiated effector memory CD45RA+ cells. The method was immunoSEQ multiplex PCR; TCRdb's version includes in-frame clones alone and lacks a portion of them. The sample holds about 2.2 million clones; approximately 92% are singletons and the top ten take more than 1.5%. Specimen: naive CD8+ T cells from PBMCs. All receptors come from a man younger than 35 in good health. Some clones in this sample may be carry-over from other donors' samples.

This clone was counted a single time. The chain carries TRBV6-5 and TRBJ2-7; 8 nucleotides match TRBD1. CDR3 length equals 14 residues. With V trimmed by 4 bases and J by 6 bases, 8 bases remained unmatched. CDR1 and CDR2 from the germline V gene are MNHEY and SVGAGI. The CDR3 DNA reads as TGTGCCAGCAGTTTTGGACAGGGAACCAGCGAGCAGTACTTC. Translating it yields CASSFGQGTSEQYF.

V gene TRBV28 combines with J gene TRBJ2-7, with TRBD1 matching 7 bases. This CDR3 region has 16 residues. V shed 6 bases and J 0 bases; nucleotides not matched to a gene: 11. Germline loops: CDR1 MDHEN, CDR2 SYDVKM. CDR3 bases: TGTGCCAGCAGGCATCACAGGGGAACTAGCTCCTACGAGCAGTACTTC. The encoded protein is CASRHHRGTSSYEQYF.

This chain joins TRBV27 and TRBJ2-7; 7 bases agree with TRBD2. The CDR3 covers 13 residues. The V gene's germline CDR1 is MNHEY and CDR2 SMNVEV (reference sequence). J lost 4 bases, V lost 2 bases, and 2 bases had no gene match. CDR3: CASSLQRGYEQYF. For the CDR3, the DNA is TGTGCCAGCAGTTTACAGCGGGGTTACGAGCAGTACTTC.

The chain joins TRBV10-3 to TRBJ2-3; 7 bases align to TRBD2. The CDR3 runs to 17 residues. After removal of 8 bases from V and 2 bases from J, the junction contained 16 bases not matched to a gene. Germline V CDR1 and CDR2: ENHRY, SYGVKD. This CDR3 reads CAIRPLGSGSDTDTQYF. CDR3 coding DNA: TGTGCCATCCGCCCACTTGGTAGCGGGTCCGACACAGATACGCAGTATTTT.

Points on this clone: Different DNA sequences within this sample yield the same CDR3. The rearrangement joins TRBV11-2 to TRBJ2-7; D gene unclear. The CDR3 runs 12 residues. CDR1 SGHAT and CDR2 FQNNGV come from the germline V gene. V gave up 1 base and J gave up 4 bases, with 5 bases separating them. This CDR3 reads CASSLGAYEQYF. The CDR3 bases are TGTGCCAGCAGCTTAGGAGCATACGAGCAGTACTTC.

This chain uses TRBV18 with TRBJ1-1, with D hard to call. In germline, CDR1 is KGHSH, CDR2 LQKENI. The V end was cut by 2 bases, the J end by 4 bases, with 17 bases between. The CDR3 has 16 amino acids. For the CDR3, the DNA is TGTGCCAGCTCACCAATTGACGGGGAGGAAGGCACTGAAGCTTTCTTT. Its translation is CASSPIDGEEGTEAFF.

DNA for the CDR3: TGTGCCAGCAGTGCGAGGGACAGGGGCGCCTACGAGCAGTACTTC. Translation gives CASSARDRGAYEQYF. The V gene is TRBV28, the J gene TRBJ2-7; TRBD1 matches 10 bases. J was trimmed by 2 bases and V by 5 bases; bases with no gene match: 6. The CDR3 is made up of 15 amino acids. Germline loops: CDR1 MDHEN, CDR2 SYDVKM.

The gene calls are TRBV19 and TRBJ2-7, with D possibly being TRBD1 (6 bases). V was shortened by 7 bases and J by 4 bases, with 26 bases between the two germline ends. The CDR3 is 17 amino acids. Germline V gives CDR1 LNHDA, CDR2 SQIVND (reference sequence). The CDR3 region has the DNA TGTGCCAGTACGTCGACAGGTGGATCGATAGATTCTTACGAGCAGTACTTC. Translation: CASTSTGGSIDSYEQYF.

This chain uses TRBV9 with TRBJ2-3; D is possibly TRBD1 (6 bases). Germline lookup yields CDR1 SGDLS and CDR2 YYNGEE. The CDR3 covers 14 residues. V lost 2 bases and J 5 bases, leaving 12 bases between the germline ends. This chain's CDR3 is CASSVNRDLDTQYF. CDR3 DNA: TGTGCCAGCAGCGTCAACAGGGATTTAGATACGCAGTATTTT.

V gene TRBV7-9 combines with J gene TRBJ1-5; the D is unclear. The length of the CDR3 is 14 residues. V was shortened by 4 bases and J by 6 bases, with 13 bases between the two germline ends. Per germline, CDR1 SEHNR and CDR2 FQNEAQ (reference sequence). The CDR3 is CASSSDGWSQPQHF. CDR3 DNA sequence: TGTGCCAGCAGCTCGGACGGATGGAGTCAGCCCCAGCATTTT.

The chain employs TRBV28 and TRBJ2-7, with 9 bases fitting TRBD1. The ends lost 4 bases at V and 5 bases at J; junction bases unmatched: 12. Per the germline V gene, CDR1 is MDHEN and CDR2 is SYDVKM. This CDR3 has 16 residues. CDR3: CASSSPSGQGAHEQYF. Written as DNA, the CDR3 is TGTGCCAGCAGTTCCCCCTCGGGACAGGGTGCCCACGAGCAGTACTTC. Drawing the rest from reference TRBV28 and TRBJ2-7, the complete variable domain is DVKVTQSSRYLVKRTGEKVFLECVQDMDHENMFWYRQDPGLGLRLIYFSYDVKMKEKGDIPEGYSVSREKKERFSLILESASTNQTSMYLCASSSPSGQGAHEQYFGPGTRLTVT.

This clone was detected a few times. This specimen includes other DNA sequences encoding the same CDR3. The V gene is TRBV27, the J gene TRBJ1-1; no clear D gene. The V gene lost 1 base and the J gene lost 1 base, with 4 bases spanning the gap. Looked up from germline, CDR1 is MNHEY and CDR2 is SMNVEV (reference sequence). The CDR3 has 13 residues. The CDR3 region is CASSLFGNTEAFF. CDR3 nucleotide sequence: TGTGCCAGCAGTTTATTCGGGAACACTGAAGCTTTCTTT.

This chain links TRBV7-8 with TRBJ1-5; no definite D call. CDR1 is SGHVS and CDR2 is FQNEAQ in the germline V gene. This CDR3 has 17 amino acids. V was trimmed by 1 base and J by 0 bases, leaving 13 bases between them. In nucleotides, the CDR3 is TGTGCCAGCAGCTTAGAGAGTGGCAGGTCTAGCAATCAGCCCCAGCATTTT. It encodes CASSLESGRSSNQPQHF.

This sequence joins TRBV19 and TRBJ2-5; TRBD1 is a possible D gene (5 bases). The CDR3 consists of 13 residues. V shed 0 bases and J shed 9 bases, with 11 bases lying between them. Germline values: CDR1 LNHDA, CDR2 SQIVND (reference sequence). CDR3 bases: TGTGCCAGTAGTATAGATACGACAGCAGCCCAGTACTTC. Its translation is CASSIDTTAAQYF.

V usage is TRBV11-2 and J usage is TRBJ1-4, with unresolved D. This CDR3 is built from 13 residues. The germline V gene has CDR1 SGHAT and CDR2 FQNNGV. V lost 1 base, J lost 6 bases, and 6 bases lay in between. The CDR3, as DNA: TGTGCCAGCAGCTTAGTACCGCATGAAAAACTGTTTTTT. It codes for CASSLVPHEKLFF.

V usage is TRBV6-6 and J usage is TRBJ2-2, with D unclear. Trimming took 8 bases from V and 14 from J, leaving 12 bases between them. CDR3 length equals 10 residues. Looked up from germline, CDR1 is MNHNY and CDR2 is SVGAGI (reference sequence). The CDR3 coding sequence is TGTGCCAGCTACAGCTCCGAACTGTTTTTT. Its protein product is CASYSSELFF.

The chain joins TRBV7-9 to TRBJ2-1; D is unresolved. V was trimmed by 3 bases and J by 8 bases, leaving 17 bases between them. This CDR3 is 15 amino acids long. Per germline, CDR1 SEHNR and CDR2 FQNEAQ (reference sequence). The CDR3 sequence is CASSLRLGGIYEQFF. The CDR3 DNA reads TGTGCCAGCAGCTTGCGTCTAGGTGGGATCTATGAGCAGTTCTTC.

The chain uses TRBV4-1 and TRBJ2-3, with D unclear. Germline V gene data show CDR1 as MGHRA and CDR2 as YSYEKL. Trimming removed 0 bases from V and 5 bases from J, with 15 bases in between. The CDR3 has 16 residues. DNA of the CDR3: TGCGCCAGCAGCCAAGATAGGTCTCCTGCTGGAGATACGCAGTATTTT. Translated: CASSQDRSPAGDTQYF.

V usage is TRBV19 and J usage is TRBJ1-2, with D tentatively TRBD1 (5 bases). The ends were cut back, 6 bases at V and 0 bases at J, with 11 bases in the middle. Germline V lookup: CDR1 LNHDA, CDR2 SQIVND (reference sequence). This CDR3 is built from 14 residues. The CDR3 is CASRGRVANYGYTF. The CDR3 bases are TGTGCCAGTAGGGGCAGGGTCGCTAACTATGGCTACACCTTC.

The chain uses TRBV11-2 and TRBJ2-2; 8 bases fit TRBD1. This CDR3 region has 16 residues. The germline gives CDR1 SGHAT, CDR2 FQNNGV. Germline trimming cut 3 bases from V and 0 bases from J; bases unmatched to any gene: 3. CDR3 sequence: CASSFDRGPNTGELFF. The CDR3 DNA sequence: TGTGCCAGCAGCTTCGACAGGGGCCCGAACACCGGGGAGCTGTTTTTT.

This chain joins TRBV6-5 and TRBJ1-5; maybe TRBD1 (5 bases). V lost 7 bases and J lost 4, with 14 bases in between. Germline CDR1 is MNHEY and CDR2 is SVGAGI. The CDR3 covers 14 residues. CDR3 coding DNA: TGTGCCAGCAAGGGCCAGGGTGTTAATCAGCCCCAGCATTTT. Amino acid sequence: CASKGQGVNQPQHF.

The chain carries TRBV6-1 and TRBJ2-3, with D possibly being TRBD1 or TRBD2 (6 bases each). CDR3 size: 18 residues. Per germline, CDR1 MNHNS and CDR2 SASEGT. V was pared by 0 bases and J by 1 base, with 17 bases between. The CDR3 region has the DNA TGTGCCAGCAGTGAAGCTCTTTGGGGGGCGGGTGGCACAGATACGCAGTATTTT. Protein sequence: CASSEALWGAGGTDTQYF.

Here the CDR3 reads CASSYVGLNEKLFF. The CDR3 bases are TGTGCCAGCAGTTATGTGGGGCTTAATGAAAAACTGTTTTTT. V usage is TRBV6-5 and J usage is TRBJ1-4; tentatively, D is TRBD1 (5 bases). Per the germline V gene, CDR1 is MNHEY and CDR2 is SVGAGI. Trimming took 3 bases from V and 4 from J, leaving 9 bases between them. The CDR3 spans 14 residues.

The rearrangement uses TRBV7-2 and TRBJ2-1, with TRBD2 matching over 9 bases. The V gene end was trimmed by 7 bases and the J gene end by 0 bases; junction bases not matched to a gene: 7. The CDR3 spans 16 residues. Germline V gene data show CDR1 as SGHTA and CDR2 as FQGNSA. In DNA, the CDR3 is TGTGCCAGCAATTGGGGTAGCGGGGGCTCCTACAATGAGCAGTTCTTC. Encoded protein: CASNWGSGGSYNEQFF.

The table lists this clone with a count of one. This sequence joins TRBV11-2 and TRBJ2-1, with D tentatively TRBD1 or TRBD2 (5 bases each). Germline assignment: CDR1 SGHAT and CDR2 FQNNGV. CDR3 size: 16 residues. V lost 7 bases to trimming and J lost 3 bases, with 19 bases between them. The CDR3 spells CASIFAPGTHYNEQFF. CDR3 DNA: TGTGCCAGCATCTTTGCTCCCGGGACCCACTACAATGAGCAGTTCTTC.

The chain has TRBV25-1 and TRBJ2-1, with D perhaps assigned TRBD1 or TRBD2 (5 bases each). Looked up from germline, CDR1 is MGHDK and CDR2 is SYGVNS. The V end was cut by 3 bases, the J end by 8 bases, with 14 bases between. The CDR3 covers 14 residues. The CDR3 coding sequence is TGTGCCAGCAGTGACCGGACTGCCAGGGATGAGCAGTTCTTC. Translating gives CASSDRTARDEQFF.

The CDR3 protein is CASSSIRDSPLNEQFF. DNA of the CDR3: TGTGCCAGCAGCTCAATCCGGGACAGCCCTCTCAATGAGCAGTTCTTC. The V gene is TRBV7-2, the J gene TRBJ2-1, with TRBD1 matching over 7 bases. V lost 4 bases and J lost 6; bases outside the gene matches: 12. The germline CDR1 and CDR2 sequences are SGHTA and FQGNSA. The CDR3 runs 16 residues. Based on the CDR3 plus reference TRBV7-2 and TRBJ2-1, the full variable domain is GAGVSQSPSNKVTEKGKDVELRCDPISGHTALYWYRQSLGQGLEFLIYFQGNSAPDKSGLPSDRFSAERTGGSVSTLTIQRTQQEDSAVYLCASSSIRDSPLNEQFFGPGTRLTVL.

The V call is TRBV7-9, the J call TRBJ2-1, with D perhaps being TRBD1 or TRBD2 (5 bases each). This CDR3 region has 17 residues. Germline V CDR1 and CDR2: SEHNR, FQNEAQ (reference sequence). Trimming took off 5 bases at V and 1 base at J, with 18 bases between the two ends. The CDR3 DNA is TGTGCCAGCAGCCTTGGTGGGGGATGGCGGTCCTACAATGAGCAGTTCTTC. It codes for CASSLGGGWRSYNEQFF.

This clone has only one observation. The V call is TRBV6-5, the J call TRBJ1-1; TRBD1 agrees at 10 bases. The CDR3 covers 15 residues. The J segment lost 3 bases and the V segment lost 5 bases, leaving 6 bases of the junction unmatched. The germline V gene encodes CDR1 MNHEY and CDR2 SVGAGI. CDR3 DNA: TGTGCCAGCAGTCAGCCGGGACAGGGGTACACTGAAGCTTTCTTT. The encoded protein is CASSQPGQGYTEAFF.